This T cell receptor (beta chain) was observed in a study of cytomegalovirus exposure and HLA in healthy donors. Study-wide findings and caveats: Later work showed greater clonal expansion in HLA-associated TCR beta chains than in equally common others.

Worth noting for this clone: The antigen is undetermined.

The PCR had 60 Vbeta and 13 Jbeta primers. Assay: immunoSEQ multiplex PCR; the TCRdb copy retains only in-frame clones and omits some. The sample has 100,000 to 150,000 clones, approximately 78% seen once. What was sequenced was PBMCs. This TCR came from a woman aged 40 to 50 in good health and CMV-seropositive.

CDR3 loop: CASRGTGRNEQFF. CDR3 bases: TGTGCCAGCAGGGGGACAGGGAGGAATGAGCAGTTCTTC. The rearrangement joins TRBV27 to TRBJ2-1; 9 bases map to TRBD1. With V trimmed by 6 bases and J by 7 bases, 4 bases remained unmatched. Looked up from germline, CDR1 is MNHEY and CDR2 is SMNVEV (reference sequence). The CDR3 contains 13 residues.